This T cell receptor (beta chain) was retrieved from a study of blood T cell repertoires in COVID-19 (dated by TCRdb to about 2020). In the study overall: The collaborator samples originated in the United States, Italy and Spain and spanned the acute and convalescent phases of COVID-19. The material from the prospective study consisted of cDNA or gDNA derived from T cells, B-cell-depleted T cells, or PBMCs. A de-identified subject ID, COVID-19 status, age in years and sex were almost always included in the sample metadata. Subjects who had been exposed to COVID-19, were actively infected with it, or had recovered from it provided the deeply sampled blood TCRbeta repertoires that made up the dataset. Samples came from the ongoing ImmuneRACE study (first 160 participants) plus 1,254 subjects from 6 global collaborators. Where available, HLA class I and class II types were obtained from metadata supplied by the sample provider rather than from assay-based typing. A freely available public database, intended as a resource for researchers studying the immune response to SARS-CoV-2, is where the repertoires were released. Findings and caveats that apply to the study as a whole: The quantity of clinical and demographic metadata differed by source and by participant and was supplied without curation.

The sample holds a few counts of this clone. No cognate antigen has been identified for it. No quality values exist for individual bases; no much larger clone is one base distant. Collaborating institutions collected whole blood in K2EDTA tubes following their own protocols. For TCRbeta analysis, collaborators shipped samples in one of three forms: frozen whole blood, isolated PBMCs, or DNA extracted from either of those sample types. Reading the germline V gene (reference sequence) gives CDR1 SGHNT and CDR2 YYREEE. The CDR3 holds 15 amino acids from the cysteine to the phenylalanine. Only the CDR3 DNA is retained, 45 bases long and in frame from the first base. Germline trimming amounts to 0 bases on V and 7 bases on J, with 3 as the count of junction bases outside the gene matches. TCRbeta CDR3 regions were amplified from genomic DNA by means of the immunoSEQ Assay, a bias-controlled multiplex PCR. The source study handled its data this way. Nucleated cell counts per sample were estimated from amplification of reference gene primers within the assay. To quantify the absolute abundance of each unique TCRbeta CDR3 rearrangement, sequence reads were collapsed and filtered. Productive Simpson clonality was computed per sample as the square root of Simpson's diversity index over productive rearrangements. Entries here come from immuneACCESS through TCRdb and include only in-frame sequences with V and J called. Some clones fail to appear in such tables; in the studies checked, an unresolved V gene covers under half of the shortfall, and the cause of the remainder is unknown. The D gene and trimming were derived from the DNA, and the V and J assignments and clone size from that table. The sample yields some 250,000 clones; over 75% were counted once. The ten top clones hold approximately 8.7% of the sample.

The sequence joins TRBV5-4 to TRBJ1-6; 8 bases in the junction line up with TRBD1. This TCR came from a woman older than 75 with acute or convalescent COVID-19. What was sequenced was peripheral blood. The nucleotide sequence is TGTGCCAGCAGCTTGGACAGGGGGAACAATTCACCCCTCCACTTT. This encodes CASSLDRGNNSPLHF.